Listed here are 17 T cell receptor beta chains from one sample, sequenced in a study of shared clonotypes between healthy human individuals. Produced via immunoSEQ multiplex PCR; TCRdb's table is partial and in-frame only. The sample shows around 500,000 clones, 70% to 85% of them seen only once. Sequenced: PBMCs. These receptors originate from a woman aged 40 to 50 in good health. Some clones in this sample may be carry-over from other donors' samples.

Comment on this clone: Other DNA variants within this sample encode the same CDR3. V is TRBV9 and J is TRBJ2-2, with 10 bases aligning to TRBD1. The J segment lost 4 bases and the V segment lost 2 bases, leaving 2 bases of the junction unmatched. The CDR3 runs 15 residues. From germline, CDR1 is SGDLS and CDR2 YYNGEE. Written as DNA, the CDR3 is TGTGCCAGCAGCGTGGGGACAGGGGTCACCGGGGAGCTGTTTTTT. Its protein product is CASSVGTGVTGELFF.

Comment on this clone: As the CDR3 is not closed by the conserved phenylalanine or tryptophan, this likely results from a read error. The limits of the CDR3 on the DNA are not certain, so only TCRdb's listed CDR3 is given. The chain combines TRBV5-5 with TRBJ1-1. The V gene's germline CDR1 is SGHKS and CDR2 YYEKEE (reference sequence). The CDR3 has 13 amino acids, counting both end residues. The CDR3 sequence is CASSLDSLLPAFI.

This chain joins TRBV18 and TRBJ2-5; D unresolved. The CDR3 has 11 amino acids. V lost 0 bases to trimming and J lost 7 bases, with 3 bases between them. Germline V gene lookup returns CDR1 KGHSH and CDR2 LQKENI. The CDR3 DNA sequence: TGTGCCAGCTCACCACCCGGGACCCAGTACTTC. It yields the protein CASSPPGTQYF.

Worth noting for this clone: The sample has other DNA sequences that encode this CDR3 too. The rearrangement uses TRBV9 and TRBJ2-7; no reliable D call. Germline CDR1 is SGDLS and CDR2 is YYNGEE. The CDR3 spans 14 residues. V lost 0 bases, J lost 1 base, and 8 bases lay in between. DNA for the CDR3: TGTGCCAGCAGCGTAGTTGGTAGTTCCTACGAGCAGTACTTC. Residues: CASSVVGSSYEQYF.

The chain couples TRBV4-3 to TRBJ2-2; D possibly corresponds to TRBD2 (6 bases). This CDR3 spans 14 amino acids. V was cut by 4 bases and J by 2 bases, with 8 bases left in between. Germline CDR1 reads LGHNA; CDR2 reads YSLEER. CDR3 sequence (DNA): TGCGCCAGCAGCCCGGGGGTAAACACCGGGGAGCTGTTTTTT. Its translation is CASSPGVNTGELFF.

The rearrangement links TRBV25-1 to TRBJ2-5; TRBD1 is a possible D gene (5 bases). The DNA end is more similar to TRBJ2-7, so the J call may be wrong. Germline CDR1 and CDR2: MGHDK and SYGVNS. This CDR3 spans 15 amino acids. The CDR3 loop reads CASSPPVDRAYEQYF. The CDR3 region has the DNA TGTGCCAGCAGTCCCCCAGTTGACAGAGCCTACGAGCAGTACTTC.

The chain links TRBV11-1 to TRBJ2-7; TRBD1 matches at 10 bases. Unmatched junction bases numbered 1, after V lost 0 bases and J lost 2 bases. CDR3 length: 15 amino acids. Per germline, CDR1 SGHAT and CDR2 FQDESV (reference sequence). The CDR3 protein is CASSLAGTGAYEQYF. The CDR3 bases are TGTGCCAGCAGCTTAGCTGGGACAGGGGCCTACGAGCAGTACTTC.

The chain joins TRBV9 to TRBJ2-7; D perhaps matches TRBD1 (6 bases). CDR3 length: 13 amino acids. With 7 bases removed from V and 6 bases from J, the gap between germline ends came to 17 bases. Per the germline V gene, CDR1 is SGDLS and CDR2 is YYNGEE. In DNA form, the CDR3 reads TGTGCCAGCTCCCCCGACAGCAGGGGCGAGCAGTACTTC. It is translated as CASSPDSRGEQYF.

The gene calls are TRBV27 and TRBJ2-2; D perhaps matches TRBD2 (6 bases). The CDR3 contains 16 residues. The germline CDR1 and CDR2 sequences are MNHEY and SMNVEV (reference sequence). Between the trimmed V and J ends, which lost 0 bases and 0 bases, there was a span of 8 bases. CDR3 in amino acids: CASSLSAGPNTGELFF. The CDR3 DNA follows: TGTGCCAGCAGTTTATCCGCGGGGCCGAACACCGGGGAGCTGTTTTTT.

The chain recombines TRBV28 with TRBJ2-5; no clear D. CDR3 length: 15 residues. V was clipped by 5 bases and J by 2 bases, with 15 bases between them. CDR1 MDHEN and CDR2 SYDVKM come from the germline V gene. The CDR3 DNA reads as TGTGCCAGCAGTCGTTATTTCCGAGAACAAGAGACCCAGTACTTC. This encodes CASSRYFREQETQYF.

This chain links TRBV30 with TRBJ2-1; the D gene is possibly TRBD2 (6 bases). Germline values: CDR1 GTSNPN, CDR2 SVGIG (reference sequence). The ends were cut back, 3 bases at V and 9 bases at J, with 9 bases in the middle. The CDR3 runs 11 residues. The CDR3 nucleotides are TGTGCCTGGAGCCGGCGGGGTGAGCAGTTCTTC. Protein: CAWSRRGEQFF.

The chain links TRBV29-1 to TRBJ1-1; D gene uncertain. Looked up from germline, CDR1 is SQVTM and CDR2 is ANQGSEA. With 5 bases removed from V and 0 bases from J, the gap between germline ends came to 10 bases. The CDR3 runs to 13 residues. CDR3: CSVSHGVNTEAFF. The CDR3 DNA is TGCAGCGTTTCCCATGGGGTGAACACTGAAGCTTTCTTT.

The gene calls are TRBV7-3 and TRBJ2-1; 11 bases map to TRBD2. With V trimmed by 6 bases and J by 4 bases, 5 bases remained unmatched. The germline gives CDR1 SGHTA, CDR2 FQGTGA. The CDR3 contains 15 residues. CDR3: CASSTRLAGYNEQFF. CDR3 nucleotide sequence: TGTGCCAGCAGTACCAGACTAGCGGGGTACAATGAGCAGTTCTTC. The full variable domain, rest sourced from reference TRBV7-3 and TRBJ2-1, is GAGVSQTPSNKVTEKGKYVELRCDPISGHTALYWYRQSLGQGPEFLIYFQGTGAADDSGLPNDRFFAVRPEGSVSTLKIQRTERGDSAVYLCASSTRLAGYNEQFFGPGTRLTVL.

The V and J genes are TRBV6-6 and TRBJ1-4; D is unclear. Germline CDR1 MNHNY, CDR2 SVGAGI (reference sequence). The CDR3 covers 11 residues. The germline V and J ends were trimmed by 0 bases and 7 bases, with 0 bases remaining between them. Here the CDR3 reads CASSYSEKLFF. In nucleotides, the CDR3 is TGTGCCAGCAGTTACTCTGAAAAACTGTTTTTT.

This chain joins TRBV5-1 and TRBJ2-3; 8 bases are a match to TRBD2. There are 15 residues in the CDR3. Germline V CDR1 and CDR2: SGHRS, YFSETQ. V trimming: 2 bases; J trimming: 5 bases; junction bases outside the gene matches: 7. The CDR3 reads CASSFGLAPQDTQYF. DNA for the CDR3: TGCGCCAGCAGCTTTGGACTAGCCCCACAAGATACGCAGTATTTT.

For the CDR3, the DNA is TGTGCCAGCAGCCCCCTCCAGACAGGGGGGTATGGCTACACCTTC. Encoded protein: CASSPLQTGGYGYTF. V gene TRBV28 combines with J gene TRBJ1-2; 9 bases map to TRBD1. Germline V lookup: CDR1 MDHEN, CDR2 SYDVKM. The V gene end was trimmed by 6 bases and the J gene end by 5 bases; junction bases not matched to a gene: 10. This CDR3 is built from 15 residues.

V gene TRBV5-1 combines with J gene TRBJ2-7; no clear D. From germline, CDR1 is SGHRS and CDR2 YFSETQ. The CDR3 runs 10 residues. The V and J ends lost 3 bases and 6 bases respectively, with 4 bases between them. The CDR3 loop reads CASSCGEQYF. The CDR3 region has the DNA TGCGCCAGCAGCTGTGGCGAGCAGTACTTC.